This T cell receptor (beta chain) was obtained from a study of T cell repertoires in cytomegalovirus infection. Regarding the study as a whole: The study found HLA-C-restricted CMV-specific TCR beta clonotypes dominating the ex vivo response.

TCRdb passed the reads through MiXCR, listing each CDR3 protein once. Seen here are some 220,000 distinct CDR3 sequences, over 9% observed once, and the top ten hold 1.5% to 2%. The CDR3 runs to 15 residues. Germline V CDR1 and CDR2: SGHAT, FQNNGV. V lost 3 bases and J 7 bases, leaving 13 bases between the germline ends. Comment on this clonotype: Its target is not known.

This chain links TRBV11-2 with TRBJ1-6; perhaps TRBD1 as D (5 bases). This receptor was identified in a human donor in good health (CMV status not recorded). Some clones in this sample may be carry-over from other donors' samples. Sequencing was carried out using PBMCs. CDR3 sequence: CASSFSDNRNSPLHF. The DNA of the CDR3 is TGTGCCAGCAGCTTCTCGGACAACCGGAATTCACCCCTCCACTTT.